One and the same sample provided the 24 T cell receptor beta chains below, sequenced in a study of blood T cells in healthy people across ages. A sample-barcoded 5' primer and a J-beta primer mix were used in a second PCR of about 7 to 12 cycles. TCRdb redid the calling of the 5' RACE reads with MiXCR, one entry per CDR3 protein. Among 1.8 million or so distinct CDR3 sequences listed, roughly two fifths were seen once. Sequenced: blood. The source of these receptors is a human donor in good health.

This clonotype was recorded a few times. CDR3 nucleotides: TGTGCTAGTGGTTTGGTACTGGGGACTAGCGGCCAAGAGACCCAGTACTTC. It specifies CASGLVLGTSGQETQYF. The rearrangement uses TRBV12-5 and TRBJ2-5; 11 nucleotides agree with TRBD2. The ends lost 0 bases at V and 1 base at J; junction bases unmatched: 4. The germline V gene encodes CDR1 LGHNT and CDR2 FRNRAP. CDR3 length: 17 amino acids.

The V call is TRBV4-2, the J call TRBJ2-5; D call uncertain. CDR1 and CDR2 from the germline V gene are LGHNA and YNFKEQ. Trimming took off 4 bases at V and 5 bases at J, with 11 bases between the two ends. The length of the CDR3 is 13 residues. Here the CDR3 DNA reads TGTGCCAGCAGCCCCTCAAGGTTGGAGACCCAGTACTTC. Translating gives CASSPSRLETQYF.

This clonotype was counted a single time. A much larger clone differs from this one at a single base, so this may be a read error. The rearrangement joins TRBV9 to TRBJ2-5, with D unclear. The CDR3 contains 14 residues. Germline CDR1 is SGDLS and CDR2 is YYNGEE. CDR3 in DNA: TGTGCCAGCAGCGTATCAGAAAGAGTGGAGACCCGGTACTTC. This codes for CASSVSERVETRYF. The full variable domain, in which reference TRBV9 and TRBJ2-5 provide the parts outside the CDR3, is DSGVTQTPKHLITATGQRVTLRCSPRSGDLSVYWYQQSLDQGLQFLIQYYNGEERAKGNILERFSAQQFPDLHSELNLSSLELGDSALYFCASSVSERVETRYFGPGTRLLVL.

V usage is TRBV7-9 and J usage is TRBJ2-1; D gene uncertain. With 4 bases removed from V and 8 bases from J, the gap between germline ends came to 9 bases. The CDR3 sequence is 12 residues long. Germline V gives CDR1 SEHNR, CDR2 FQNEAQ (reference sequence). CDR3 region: CASSSVWDEQFF. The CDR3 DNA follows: TGTGCCAGCAGCTCTGTATGGGATGAGCAGTTCTTC. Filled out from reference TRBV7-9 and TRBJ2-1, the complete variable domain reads DTGVSQNPRHKITKRGQNVTFRCDPISEHNRLYWYRQTLGQGPEFLTYFQNEAQLEKSRLLSDRFSAERPKGSFSTLEIQRTEQGDSAMYLCASSSVWDEQFFGPGTRLTVL.

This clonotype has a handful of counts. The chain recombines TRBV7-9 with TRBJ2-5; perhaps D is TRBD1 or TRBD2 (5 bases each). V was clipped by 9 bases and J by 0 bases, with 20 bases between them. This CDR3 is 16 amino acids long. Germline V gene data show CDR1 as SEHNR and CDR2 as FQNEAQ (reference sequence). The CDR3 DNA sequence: TGTGCCAGTAGCCCCCCGGGACCCTCAAACCAAGAGACCCAGTACTTC. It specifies CASSPPGPSNQETQYF.

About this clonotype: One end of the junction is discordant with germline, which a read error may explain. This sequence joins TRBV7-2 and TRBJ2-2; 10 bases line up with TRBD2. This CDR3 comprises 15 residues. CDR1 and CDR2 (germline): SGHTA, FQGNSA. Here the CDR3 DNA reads TGTGCCAGCAGCTCTAGCGGGGGTAACACCGAGGAGCTGTTTTTT. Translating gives CASSSSGGNTEELFF.

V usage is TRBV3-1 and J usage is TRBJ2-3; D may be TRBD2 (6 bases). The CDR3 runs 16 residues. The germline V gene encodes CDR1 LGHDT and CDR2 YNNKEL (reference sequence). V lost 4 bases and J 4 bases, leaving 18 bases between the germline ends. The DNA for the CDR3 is TGTGCCAGCAGCCCTGTCGCGGGGCGGCCCGCAGATACGCAGTATTTT. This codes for CASSPVAGRPADTQYF.

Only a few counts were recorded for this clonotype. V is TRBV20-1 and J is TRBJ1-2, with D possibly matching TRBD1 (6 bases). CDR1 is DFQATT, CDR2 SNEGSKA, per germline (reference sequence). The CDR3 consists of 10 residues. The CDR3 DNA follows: TGCTCCGTCGGGGGGCGAGGCTACACCTTC. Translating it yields CSVGGRGYTF.

CDR3 bases: TGTGCCAGCAGTTTGGGGGGGCGAGTCACAGATACGCAGTATTTT. Translation gives CASSLGGRVTDTQYF. The chain employs TRBV28 and TRBJ2-3, with D possibly being TRBD2 (7 bases). CDR1 MDHEN and CDR2 SYDVKM come from the germline V gene. V was clipped by 3 bases and J by 2 bases, with 12 bases between them. The CDR3 totals 15 residues.

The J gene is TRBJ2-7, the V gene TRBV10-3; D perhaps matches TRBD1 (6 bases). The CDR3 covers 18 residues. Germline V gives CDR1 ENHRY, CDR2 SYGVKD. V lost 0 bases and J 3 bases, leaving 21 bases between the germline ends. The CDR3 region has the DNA TGTGCCATCAGTGAGTCGTACGGACAGTTGGGATTTAACTACGAGCAGTACTTC. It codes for CAISESYGQLGFNYEQYF.

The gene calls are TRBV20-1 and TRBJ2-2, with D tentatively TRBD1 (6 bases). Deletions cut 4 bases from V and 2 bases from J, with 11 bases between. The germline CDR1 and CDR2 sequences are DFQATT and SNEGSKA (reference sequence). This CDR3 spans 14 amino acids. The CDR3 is CSATRDTNTGELFF. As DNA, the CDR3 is TGCAGTGCTACCCGGGACACTAACACCGGGGAGCTGTTTTTT.

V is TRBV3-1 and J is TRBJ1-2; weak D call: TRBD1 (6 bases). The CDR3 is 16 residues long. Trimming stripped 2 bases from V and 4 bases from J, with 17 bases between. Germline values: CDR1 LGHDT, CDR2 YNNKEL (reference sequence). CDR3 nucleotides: TGTGCCAGCAGCCAAAGGGGGGGAACAGGGCGCTATGGCTACACCTTC. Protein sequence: CASSQRGGTGRYGYTF. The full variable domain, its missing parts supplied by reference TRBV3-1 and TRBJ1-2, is DTAVSQTPKYLVTQMGNDKSIKCEQNLGHDTMYWYKQDSKKFLKIMFSYNNKELIINETVPNRFSPKSPDKAHLNLHINSLELGDSAVYFCASSQRGGTGRYGYTFGSGTRLTVV.

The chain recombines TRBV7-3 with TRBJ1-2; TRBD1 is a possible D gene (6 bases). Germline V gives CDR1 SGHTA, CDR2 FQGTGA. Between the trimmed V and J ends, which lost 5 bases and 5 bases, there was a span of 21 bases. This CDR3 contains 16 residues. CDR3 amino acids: CASSDEGGRLGYGYTF. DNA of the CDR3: TGTGCCAGCAGCGACGAGGGGGGAAGGCTGGGGTATGGCTACACCTTC.

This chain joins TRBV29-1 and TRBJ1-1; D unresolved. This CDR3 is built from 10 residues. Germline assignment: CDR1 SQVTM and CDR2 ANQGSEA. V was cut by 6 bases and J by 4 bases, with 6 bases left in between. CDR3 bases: TGCAGCGTCCATCCCACTGAAGCTTTCTTT. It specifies CSVHPTEAFF.

For the CDR3, the DNA is TGCGCCAGCAGCCAAGAGAGGCAGGGTTCGCCCCTCCACTTT. Translated, it gives CASSQERQGSPLHF. This sequence joins TRBV4-3 and TRBJ1-6; D might be TRBD1 (5 bases). Trimming cost V 0 bases and J 13 bases, with 13 bases left between them. Germline CDR1 reads LGHNA; CDR2 reads YSLEER. This CDR3 is 14 amino acids long.

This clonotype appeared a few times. This chain's CDR3 is CATSRDLGTEQYF. The CDR3, as DNA: TGTGCCACCAGCAGAGATTTAGGGACCGAGCAGTACTTC. The V call is TRBV15, the J call TRBJ2-5; D possibly matches TRBD1 or TRBD2 (5 bases each). The J call may be wrong; the DNA end is better matched by TRBJ2-7. Germline values: CDR1 LNHNV, CDR2 YYDKDF (reference sequence). This CDR3 region has 13 residues.

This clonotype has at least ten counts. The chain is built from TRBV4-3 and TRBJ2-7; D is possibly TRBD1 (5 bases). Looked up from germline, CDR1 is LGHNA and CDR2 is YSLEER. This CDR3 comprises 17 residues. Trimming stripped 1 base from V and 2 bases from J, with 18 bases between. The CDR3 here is CASSQGPQGSHTYEQYF. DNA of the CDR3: TGCGCCAGCAGCCAAGGCCCGCAGGGTTCCCACACCTACGAGCAGTACTTC.

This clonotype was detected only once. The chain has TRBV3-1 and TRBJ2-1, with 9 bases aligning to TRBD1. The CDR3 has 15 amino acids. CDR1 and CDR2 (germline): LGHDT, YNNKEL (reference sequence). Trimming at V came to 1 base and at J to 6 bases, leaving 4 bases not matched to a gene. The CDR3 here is CASSQVGTGLNEQFF. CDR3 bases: TGTGCCAGCAGCCAAGTGGGGACAGGGCTCAATGAGCAGTTCTTC.

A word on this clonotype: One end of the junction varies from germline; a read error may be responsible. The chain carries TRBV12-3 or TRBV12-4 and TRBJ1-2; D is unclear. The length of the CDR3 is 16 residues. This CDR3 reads CVSSKLPPGEGLGYTF. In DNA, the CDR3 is TGTGTCAGCAGCAAACTACCTCCGGGAGAGGGTTTAGGCTACACCTTC.

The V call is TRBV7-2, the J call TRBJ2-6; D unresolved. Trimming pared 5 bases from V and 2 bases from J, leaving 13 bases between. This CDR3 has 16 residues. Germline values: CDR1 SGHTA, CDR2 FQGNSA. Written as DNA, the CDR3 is TGTGCCAGCAGCCCCGCTATTACTCCTGGGGCCAACGTCCTGACTTTC. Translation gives CASSPAITPGANVLTF.

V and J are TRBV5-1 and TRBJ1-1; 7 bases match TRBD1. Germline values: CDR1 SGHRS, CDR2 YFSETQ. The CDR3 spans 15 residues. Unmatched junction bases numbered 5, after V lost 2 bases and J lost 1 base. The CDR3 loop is CASSFQGVANTEAFF. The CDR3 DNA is TGCGCCAGCAGCTTTCAGGGGGTCGCGAACACTGAAGCTTTCTTT.

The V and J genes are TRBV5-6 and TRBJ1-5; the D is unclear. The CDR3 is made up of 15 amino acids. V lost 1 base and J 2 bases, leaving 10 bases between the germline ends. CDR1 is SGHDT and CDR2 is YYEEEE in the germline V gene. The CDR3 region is CASSLYGAGNQPQHF. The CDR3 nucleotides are TGTGCCAGCAGCTTGTACGGAGCGGGCAATCAGCCCCAGCATTTT.

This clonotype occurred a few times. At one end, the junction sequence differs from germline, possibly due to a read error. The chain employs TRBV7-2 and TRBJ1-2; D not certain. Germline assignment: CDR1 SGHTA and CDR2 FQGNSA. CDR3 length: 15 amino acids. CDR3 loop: CASSLVFQPAYGYTF. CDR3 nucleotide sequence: TGTGCTAGCAGCTTAGTGTTCCAGCCGGCCTATGGCTACACCTTC.

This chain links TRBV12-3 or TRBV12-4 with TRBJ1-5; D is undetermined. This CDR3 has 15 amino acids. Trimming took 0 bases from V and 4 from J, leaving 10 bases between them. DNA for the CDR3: TGTGCCAGCAGTTTAGCGCCGGGCCGTAATCAGCCCCAGCATTTT. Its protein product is CASSLAPGRNQPQHF.